The present T cell receptor (beta chain) was sequenced within a study of T-cell reconstitution after alpha-beta-depleted transplantation in children. This clonotype was picked up many times. Preparation of the TCRbeta library was carried out with unique molecular identifiers. MiXCR, applied by TCRdb to the PCR reads, yields one record per CDR3 protein. Of about 610,000 distinct CDR3 sequences in the sample, roughly a tenth are singletons; the top ten hold less than 5%. In germline, CDR1 is SQVTM, CDR2 ANQGSEA. CDR3 size: 12 residues. Trimming took off 3 bases at V and 5 bases at J, with 10 bases between the two ends.

The J gene is TRBJ2-5, the V gene TRBV29-1, with D perhaps TRBD1 (6 bases). This TCR derives from a human donor who donated a stem cell graft to a child with acute myeloid leukemia. The sample in question was PBMCs from the stem cell graft donor, obtained from the stem cell graft. The CDR3 reads CSVDQGIETQYF. CDR3 nucleotide sequence: TGCAGCGTTGACCAGGGGATCGAGACCCAGTACTTC.